This T cell receptor (beta chain) is drawn from a study of CD8+ T cells in alopecia areata. Extracted RNA was reverse transcribed into cDNA, the sequencing template. The table came from immunoSEQ multiplex PCR; TCRdb's copy has only in-frame clones and leaves some out. This sample has 150,000 to 200,000 clones, with less than 80% found just once. This clonotype was sampled from a human donor with alopecia areata. The sequenced sample was CD8+ T cells sorted from blood, obtained at week 0.

The CDR3 region has the DNA TGTGCCACCAGCTTATCCTCCGGGGCTTACGAGCAGTACTTC. This encodes CATSLSSGAYEQYF. The rearrangement uses TRBV15 and TRBJ2-7, with D perhaps being TRBD1 or TRBD2 (5 bases each). The V end lost 5 bases, the J end lost 4 bases, and 15 bases lay between the germline ends. This CDR3 spans 14 amino acids. CDR1 is LNHNV, CDR2 YYDKDF, per germline (reference sequence).